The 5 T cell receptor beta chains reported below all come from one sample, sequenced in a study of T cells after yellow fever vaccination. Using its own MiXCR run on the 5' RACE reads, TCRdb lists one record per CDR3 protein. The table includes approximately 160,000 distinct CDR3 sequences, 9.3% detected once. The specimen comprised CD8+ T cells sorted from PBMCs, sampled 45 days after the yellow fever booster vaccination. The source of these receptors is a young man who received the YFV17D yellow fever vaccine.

CDR3 region: CASSLDRGGWTEAFF. CDR3 bases: TGTGCCAGCAGTTTGGACCGCGGGGGGTGGACTGAAGCTTTCTTT. The chain employs TRBV27 and TRBJ1-1, with D perhaps matching TRBD1 (5 bases). V was clipped by 3 bases and J by 5 bases, with 16 bases between them. Per germline, CDR1 MNHEY and CDR2 SMNVEV (reference sequence). This CDR3 contains 15 residues.

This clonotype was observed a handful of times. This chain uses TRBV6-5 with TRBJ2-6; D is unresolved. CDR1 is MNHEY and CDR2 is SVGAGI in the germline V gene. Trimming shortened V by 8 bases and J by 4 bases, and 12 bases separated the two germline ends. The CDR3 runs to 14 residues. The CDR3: CASWAARGANVLTF. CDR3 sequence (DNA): TGTGCCAGCTGGGCGGCGCGAGGGGCCAACGTCCTGACTTTC.

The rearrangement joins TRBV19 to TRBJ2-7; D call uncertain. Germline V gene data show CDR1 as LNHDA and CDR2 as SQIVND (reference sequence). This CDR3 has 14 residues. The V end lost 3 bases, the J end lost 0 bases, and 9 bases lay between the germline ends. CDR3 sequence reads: CASSIGLYSYEQYF. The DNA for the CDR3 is TGTGCCAGTAGTATTGGCCTCTACTCCTACGAGCAGTACTTC.

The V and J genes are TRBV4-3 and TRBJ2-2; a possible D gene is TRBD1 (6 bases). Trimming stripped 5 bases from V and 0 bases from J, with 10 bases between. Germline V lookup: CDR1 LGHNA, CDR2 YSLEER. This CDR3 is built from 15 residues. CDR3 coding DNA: TGCGCCAGCAGCAAAGGGACAACGAACACCGGGGAGCTGTTTTTT. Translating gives CASSKGTTNTGELFF.

The CDR3 coding sequence is TGTGCCAGCAGCTTATTGCGGGGTATGACCGGGGAGCTGTTTTTT. It is translated as CASSLLRGMTGELFF. The chain employs TRBV7-9 and TRBJ2-2, with D possibly TRBD2 on 6 matching bases. Germline V CDR1 and CDR2: SEHNR, FQNEAQ (reference sequence). V lost 2 bases and J 5 bases, leaving 12 bases between the germline ends. This CDR3 is 15 amino acids long.